The sequence of this T cell receptor (beta chain) was determined in a study of T cells in Graves' hyperthyroidism and ophthalmopathy. Amplified TCR beta CDR3 regions derived from RNA transcripts. A first-round RT-PCR of the TCR CDR3 used the HTBI primer set. TCRdb processed the multiplex PCR reads anew with MiXCR; each CDR3 protein has one entry. This table has hundreds of thousands of distinct CDR3 sequences, about 17% appearing once. V lost 3 bases, J lost 3 bases, and 12 bases lay in between. Germline lookup yields CDR1 SGHTA and CDR2 FQGNSA. The CDR3 contains 14 residues. Study results and caveats: Appearing also in blood were most of the thyroid clonotypes expanded above 0.001. A model of 13 V-J features distinguished ophthalmopathy from stable hyperthyroidism.

This clonotype was observed at least ten times. The antigen is unknown. V gene TRBV7-2 combines with J gene TRBJ2-7, with a possible D match to TRBD1 (6 bases). The sequence was obtained from a woman aged 25 to 39 with Graves' hyperthyroidism. Specimen: blood. Here the CDR3 DNA reads TGTGCCAGCAGCTTTAGGCAGGGGCGCTACGAGCAGTACTTC. It is translated as CASSFRQGRYEQYF.